This T cell receptor (delta chain) derives from a study of Vδ1+ human thymocytes (dated by TCRdb to the late 2010s). General notes on the study: mRNA-level TRG and TRD CDR3 repertoires of highly purified Vdelta1+ thymocytes from young children were characterised as a data resource. Earlier work had validated the multiplex-based CDR3 amplicon strategy against 5'RACE-based methods for generating CDR3 amplicons. Beyond this particular receptor, the publication reports: The use of highly purified populations and single-cell validation was advised by the authors, since misinterpretation of bulk repertoire data could be caused by unexpected Vdelta2 sequences. Because no clustering by age or sex was observed, donors were not stratified by these variables in the analyses. Many TRG clonotypes were shared between donors (up to roughly 6.9x10^3), whereas TRD repertoires were essentially private (max roughly 100 shared). About 18% of thymic TRD sequences were found to be Vdelta2 (and few were Vdelta3) despite high sort purity, in contrast to peripheral blood Vdelta1+ controls. In contrast to oligoclonal peripheral blood repertoires, thymic TRG and TRD repertoires appeared to be highly polyclonal with Gaussian CDR3 length distributions.

CDR1 is given as TSWWSYY and CDR2 as QGS, both from the germline V gene. The CDR3 measures 21 amino acids from cysteine to phenylalanine. The retained sequence is limited to the CDR3, 63 bases, with the frame set at the first base. RNA was extracted with the RNeasy mini kit and reverse transcribed using Superscript III. Multiplex PCR was used to generate CDR3 amplicons, with pooled V-gene forward primers and a constant-region reverse primer carrying Illumina adaptor overhangs. After gel purification, the amplicons were indexed with Nextera index primers over eight extra PCR cycles and then purified using AMPure XP beads. Sequencing of the libraries was done on an Illumina MiSeq using paired-end 250 bp reads, dual indexing and a roughly 20% PhiX spike-in. As for how the authors treated the data: FastQC was used to quality check the reads, while ea-utils fastq-join merged the TRG read pairs. IMGT/HighV-QUEST was used to annotate the sequences, only productive sequences with an unambiguous V-gene assignment were kept, and clonotypes were defined as sequences sharing an identical CDR3 sequence. For downstream analysis, VDJtools 1.1.1, tcR 2.2.3, Treemap and vegan Shannon diversity in R 3.4.4 were used. Public reads were reanalyzed in TCRdb with CATT, and rows carrying the same DNA were merged afterwards. The V and J calls and clone size are TCRdb's, not the authors'. Within this sample are some 23,000 delta-chain clones, with approximately 32% of them counted one time only. Of the sample, 1.6% falls within the top ten clones.

Thymic samples were depleted of alphabeta T cells, then CD3+ TCRVdelta1+ TCRVdelta2- thymocytes were FACS-sorted. A purity of roughly 97% to 99.6% was achieved for sorted Vdelta1+ thymocytes. The thymic specimens were obtained from under 10 paediatric patients, aged about 5 days to 17 months, who were having corrective cardiac surgery. After the thymic tissue was dispersed, mononuclear cells were isolated using a Histopaque-1077 density gradient. The staining antibodies were anti-TCRVdelta1 clone TS8.2, anti-TCRVdelta2 clone B6, anti-CD3 clone HIT3a and anti-TCRalphabeta clone IP26. With respect to this clone: What this receptor recognizes is not known. A read error may account for a junction end that differs from germline.

The receptor comes from a boy less than two years old who had congenital heart surgery. The chain was built from TRDV1 and TRDJ1; 10 middle bases align to TRDD3. The sample consisted of Vdelta1+ gamma-delta thymocytes from the thymus. Explained via the paper, the cell subset or site label denotes: FACS-sorted CD3+ TCRalphabeta- TCRVdelta1+ TCRVdelta2- thymocytes. The DNA sequence is TGTGCTTTTGGGGAAATCCCGCAAAAGGTACTGGGGGATCGATACACCGATAAACTCATCTTT. This codes for CAFGEIPQKVLGDRYTDKLIF.